This T cell receptor beta chain was obtained from a study of kidney transplant recipient with SARS-CoV-2 infection. The CDR3 runs to 17 residues. Germline values: CDR1 WNHNN, CDR2 SYGVQD (reference sequence). V shed 5 bases and J shed 4 bases, with 23 bases lying between them. TCRdb processed the reads anew with MiXCR; each CDR3 protein has one entry. The table has 200,000 to 250,000 distinct CDR3 sequences, about 30% seen once; the top ten hold under 9.5%. The chain combines TRBV10-1 with TRBJ1-2; no reliable D call. The sequence came from a young adult male patient who had COVID-19 and was a kidney transplant recipient. T cells may partly derive from the graft donor. Sequencing was performed on a blood sample, taken at baseline and on day 111 from a kidney transplant recipient. CDR3 nucleotides: TGCGCCAGCAGTAAGCCGACAAGATCGCGAAAGGCCTATGGCTACACCTTC. As protein: CASSKPTRSRKAYGYTF.